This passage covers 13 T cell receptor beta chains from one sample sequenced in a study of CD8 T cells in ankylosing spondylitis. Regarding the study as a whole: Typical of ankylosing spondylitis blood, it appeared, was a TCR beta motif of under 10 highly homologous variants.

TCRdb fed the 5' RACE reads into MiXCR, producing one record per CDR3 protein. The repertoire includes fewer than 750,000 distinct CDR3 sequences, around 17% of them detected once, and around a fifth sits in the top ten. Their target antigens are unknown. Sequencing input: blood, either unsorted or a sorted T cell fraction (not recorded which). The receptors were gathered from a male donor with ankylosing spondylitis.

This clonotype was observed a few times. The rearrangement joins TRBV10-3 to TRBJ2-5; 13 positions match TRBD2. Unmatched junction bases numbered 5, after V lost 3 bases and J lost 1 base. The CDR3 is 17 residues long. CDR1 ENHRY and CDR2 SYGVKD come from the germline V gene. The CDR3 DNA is TGTGCCATCAGTGATCCCGGGACTAGCGGGATCCAAGAGACCCAGTACTTC. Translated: CAISDPGTSGIQETQYF.

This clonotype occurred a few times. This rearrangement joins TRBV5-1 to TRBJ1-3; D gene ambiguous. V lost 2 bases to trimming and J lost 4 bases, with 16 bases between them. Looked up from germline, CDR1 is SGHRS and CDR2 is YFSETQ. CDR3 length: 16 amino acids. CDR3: CASSLYTARTGNTIYF. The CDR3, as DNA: TGCGCCAGCAGCTTATATACAGCCCGGACGGGAAACACCATATATTTT.

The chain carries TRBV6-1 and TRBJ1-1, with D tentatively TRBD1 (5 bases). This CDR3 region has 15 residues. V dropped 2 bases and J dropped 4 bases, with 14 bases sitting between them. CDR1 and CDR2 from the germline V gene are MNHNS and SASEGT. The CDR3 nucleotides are TGTGCCAGCAGTGAACTTGGGGGTTGGACCACTGAAGCTTTCTTT. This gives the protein CASSELGGWTTEAFF.

The CDR3 nucleotides read TGTGCCAGCAGCCACTATCTAGGACAGACCAACACTGAAGCTTTCTTT. Translation: CASSHYLGQTNTEAFF. The rearrangement uses TRBV14 and TRBJ1-1, with D perhaps matching TRBD1 (6 bases). This CDR3 is built from 16 residues. Germline values: CDR1 SGHDN, CDR2 FVKESK. The germline V and J ends were trimmed by 3 bases and 2 bases, with 16 bases remaining between them.

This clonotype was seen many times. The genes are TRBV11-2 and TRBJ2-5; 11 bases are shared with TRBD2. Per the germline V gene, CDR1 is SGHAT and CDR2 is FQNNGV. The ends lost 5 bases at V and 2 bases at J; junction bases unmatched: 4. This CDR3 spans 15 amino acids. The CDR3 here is CASSPRLAGQETQYF. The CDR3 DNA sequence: TGTGCCAGCAGCCCTCGACTAGCGGGGCAAGAGACCCAGTACTTC.

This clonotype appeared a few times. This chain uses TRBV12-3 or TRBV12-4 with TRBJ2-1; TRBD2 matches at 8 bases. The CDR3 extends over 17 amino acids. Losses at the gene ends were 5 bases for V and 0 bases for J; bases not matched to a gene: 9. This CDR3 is CASSPLAGLSSYNEQFF. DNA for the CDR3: TGTGCCAGCAGTCCTCTAGCGGGCCTGAGCTCCTACAATGAGCAGTTCTTC.

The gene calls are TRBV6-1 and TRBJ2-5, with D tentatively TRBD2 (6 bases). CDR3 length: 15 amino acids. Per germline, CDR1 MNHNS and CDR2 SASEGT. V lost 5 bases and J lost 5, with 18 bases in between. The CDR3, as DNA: TGTGCCAGCAGTCTAACACTAGGCGGGAAGGAGACCCAGTACTTC. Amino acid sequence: CASSLTLGGKETQYF.

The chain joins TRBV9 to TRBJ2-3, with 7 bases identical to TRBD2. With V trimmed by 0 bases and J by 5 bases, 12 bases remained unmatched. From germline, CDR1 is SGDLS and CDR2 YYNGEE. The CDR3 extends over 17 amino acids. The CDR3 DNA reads TGTGCCAGCAGCGTAGGAAGCGGCGCGGGGGTCCTAGATACGCAGTATTTT. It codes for CASSVGSGAGVLDTQYF.

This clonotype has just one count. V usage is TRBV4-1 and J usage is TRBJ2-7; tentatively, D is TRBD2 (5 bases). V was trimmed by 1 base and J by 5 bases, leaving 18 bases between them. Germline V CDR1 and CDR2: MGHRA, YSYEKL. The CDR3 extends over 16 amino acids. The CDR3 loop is CASSQVDGEIGNEQYF. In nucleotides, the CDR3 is TGCGCCAGCAGCCAAGTGGACGGGGAAATCGGAAACGAGCAGTACTTC.

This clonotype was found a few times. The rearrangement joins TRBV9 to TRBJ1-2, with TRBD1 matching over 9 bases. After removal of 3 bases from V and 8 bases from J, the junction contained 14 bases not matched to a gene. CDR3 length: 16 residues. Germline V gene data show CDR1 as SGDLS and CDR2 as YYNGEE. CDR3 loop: CASSGQRDRVFWGYTF. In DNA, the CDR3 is TGTGCCAGCAGCGGACAACGGGACAGGGTTTTTTGGGGCTACACCTTC.

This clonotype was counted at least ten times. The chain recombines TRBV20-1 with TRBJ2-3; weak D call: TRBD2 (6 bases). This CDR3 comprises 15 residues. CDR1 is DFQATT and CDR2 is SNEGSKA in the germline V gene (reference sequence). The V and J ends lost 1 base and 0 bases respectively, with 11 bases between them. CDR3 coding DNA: TGCAGTGCTAGAGTTTCGGGGGACAGCACAGATACGCAGTATTTT. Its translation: CSARVSGDSTDTQYF.

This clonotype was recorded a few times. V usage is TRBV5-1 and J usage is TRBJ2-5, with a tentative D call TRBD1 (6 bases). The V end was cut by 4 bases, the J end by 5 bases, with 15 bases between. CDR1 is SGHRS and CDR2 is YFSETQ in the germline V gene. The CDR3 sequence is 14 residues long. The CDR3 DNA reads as TGCGCCAGCAGCAAAAGACAGGACCGGGAGACCCAGTACTTC. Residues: CASSKRQDRETQYF.

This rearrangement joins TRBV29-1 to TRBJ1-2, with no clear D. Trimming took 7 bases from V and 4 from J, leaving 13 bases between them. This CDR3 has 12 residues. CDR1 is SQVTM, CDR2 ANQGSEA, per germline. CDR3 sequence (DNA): TGCAGCGCTGAGGCTGACTCCTATGGCTACACCTTC. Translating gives CSAEADSYGYTF.